A single sample gave rise to the 26 T cell receptor beta chains below, sequenced in a study of blood T cell repertoires in COVID-19. Sequencing used immunoSEQ multiplex PCR; TCRdb keeps in-frame clones, though not all of them. Here the sample spans almost 400,000 clones, about nine tenths being singletons. The sequencing input was PBMCs or T cells enriched from blood (not recorded which). The receptors shown here come from a woman under 40 who had recovered from COVID-19.

The sample holds one count of this clone. The chain is built from TRBV6-5 and TRBJ1-1; perhaps TRBD1 as D (6 bases). Germline V CDR1 and CDR2: MNHEY, SVGAGI. Trimming left V 5 bases short and J 3 bases short, with 10 bases between. The CDR3 is 13 amino acids. Written as DNA, the CDR3 is TGTGCCAGCAGTCACAGGGCGGACACTGAAGCTTTCTTT. Translation: CASSHRADTEAFF.

Details on this clone: The sample contains more than one DNA sequence encoding this CDR3. The rearrangement uses TRBV27 and TRBJ1-5; TRBD1 is a possible D gene (6 bases). Germline CDR1 reads MNHEY; CDR2 reads SMNVEV (reference sequence). Trimming took off 3 bases at V and 5 bases at J, with 8 bases between the two ends. This CDR3 comprises 13 residues. The CDR3 DNA reads TGTGCCAGCAGTTTGAAGGGGGATCAGCCCCAGCATTTT. Residues: CASSLKGDQPQHF.

The chain links TRBV19 to TRBJ2-5; 7 bases match TRBD1. J lost 2 bases, V lost 5 bases, and 5 bases had no gene match. CDR3 size: 14 residues. Germline loops: CDR1 LNHDA, CDR2 SQIVND (reference sequence). The CDR3: CASSETGVQETQYF. The CDR3 region has the DNA TGTGCCAGTAGTGAAACAGGGGTGCAAGAGACCCAGTACTTC.

V is TRBV5-1 and J is TRBJ1-2, with D uncertain. CDR3 length equals 12 residues. Germline loops: CDR1 SGHRS, CDR2 YFSETQ. The V gene lost 0 bases and the J gene lost 8 bases, with 8 bases spanning the gap. In nucleotides, the CDR3 is TGCGCCAGCAGCTTGGAGGCGGAAGGCTACACCTTC. This translates into CASSLEAEGYTF.

This chain uses TRBV7-8 with TRBJ1-3; D perhaps matches TRBD1 (5 bases). CDR1 and CDR2 from the germline V gene are SGHVS and FQNEAQ. Trimming took off 4 bases at V and 2 bases at J, with 18 bases between the two ends. The CDR3 extends over 17 amino acids. CDR3 bases: TGTGCCAGCAGCTCAAGTCGGGGGGGAAGTACTGGAAACACCATATATTTT. Translated, it gives CASSSSRGGSTGNTIYF.

This sequence joins TRBV3-1 (or the pseudogene TRBV3-2) and TRBJ1-2; no clear D. Germline values: CDR1 LGHDT, CDR2 YNNKEL (reference sequence). V was trimmed by 0 bases and J by 8 bases, leaving 13 bases between them. This CDR3 has 14 amino acids. For the CDR3, the DNA is TGTGCCAGCAGCCAAGATCGGCGGGAGGGCGGCTACACCTTC. Translated: CASSQDRREGGYTF.

This clone was found once. This chain joins TRBV7-6 and TRBJ2-1; 10 bases agree with TRBD2. Trimming cost V 2 bases and J 10 bases; bases outside gene matches: 11. The CDR3 is 16 amino acids. Germline CDR1 reads SGHVS; CDR2 reads FNYEAQ. CDR3 region: CASSLSSGGAFTEQFF. DNA for the CDR3: TGTGCCAGCAGCTTATCCAGCGGGGGGGCCTTCACCGAGCAGTTCTTC.

The chain is built from TRBV6-5 and TRBJ1-2, with D maybe TRBD1 (5 bases). Germline V gene sequence: CDR1 MNHEY, CDR2 SVGAGI. The germline V and J ends were trimmed by 0 bases and 5 bases, with 16 bases remaining between them. CDR3 length equals 16 residues. CDR3 sequence reads: CASSYSALGSGYGYTF. CDR3 coding DNA: TGTGCCAGCAGTTACTCGGCGCTTGGGTCAGGGTATGGCTACACCTTC.

The V and J genes are TRBV19 and TRBJ1-5, with TRBD1 matching 8 bases. CDR3 length: 14 amino acids. V lost 10 bases and J lost 13; bases outside the gene matches: 18. Germline CDR1 LNHDA, CDR2 SQIVND (reference sequence). CDR3 DNA sequence: TGTGCCACCAGAAGGCAGGGGGCAATTTTGCCTCAGCATTTT. The encoded protein is CATRRQGAILPQHF.

The chain uses TRBV27 and TRBJ2-7, with 12 bases matching TRBD2. The CDR3 spans 21 residues. V dropped 3 bases and J dropped 1; count of bases not matched to a gene: 19. CDR1 and CDR2 from the germline V gene are MNHEY and SMNVEV (reference sequence). CDR3 amino acids: CASSLGGPRASGRDPSYEQYF. The DNA of the CDR3 is TGTGCCAGCAGTTTGGGGGGCCCCCGTGCTAGCGGGAGGGATCCATCCTACGAGCAGTACTTC.

In the case of this clone: Additional DNA sequences in this sample encode the identical CDR3. V gene TRBV24-1 combines with J gene TRBJ1-5; D remains unclear. The germline gives CDR1 KGHDR, CDR2 SFDVKD. CDR3 length equals 14 residues. Trimming pared 0 bases from V and 5 bases from J, leaving 7 bases between. CDR3 bases: TGTGCCACCAGTGATTTGTCCGGGGATCAGCCCCAGCATTTT. As protein: CATSDLSGDQPQHF.

The V call is TRBV19, the J call TRBJ1-5; D unresolved. CDR1 is LNHDA, CDR2 SQIVND, per germline (reference sequence). V was pared by 7 bases and J by 0 bases, with 7 bases between. The CDR3 extends over 13 amino acids. The DNA for the CDR3 is TGTGCCAGTACAGAGGGTAGCAATCAGCCCCAGCATTTT. This encodes CASTEGSNQPQHF.

The rearrangement joins TRBV18 to TRBJ2-3, with 14 bases fitting TRBD2. The CDR3 spans 15 residues. CDR1 and CDR2 (germline): KGHSH, LQKENI. J gave up 6 bases and V 2 bases, and 1 base lay outside the gene matches. The CDR3 coding sequence is TGTGCCAGCTCACCAGGGACTAGCGGGGGTGATACGCAGTATTTT. As protein: CASSPGTSGGDTQYF.

This clone was seen a handful of times. The J gene is TRBJ1-4, the V gene TRBV5-1; 9 bases map to TRBD1. The CDR3 covers 18 residues. V gave up 1 base and J gave up 8 bases; unmatched junction bases: 15. Germline-derived CDR1 and CDR2 are SGHRS and YFSETQ. The CDR3 nucleotides read TGCGCCAGCAGCTTGCGACCCATAACAGGGGGCGTCGGGGAAAAACTGTTTTTT. Its protein is CASSLRPITGGVGEKLFF.

This clone was observed a handful of times. The V and J genes are TRBV9 and TRBJ1-6; D is unresolved. Germline V CDR1 and CDR2: SGDLS, YYNGEE. Trimming left V 4 bases short and J 7 bases short, with 6 bases between. CDR3 length: 12 amino acids. Here the CDR3 reads CASSTGNSPLHF. CDR3 in DNA: TGTGCCAGCAGCACGGGGAATTCACCCCTCCACTTT.

This chain uses TRBV7-9 with TRBJ2-7, with D maybe TRBD1 (6 bases). Germline loops: CDR1 SEHNR, CDR2 FQNEAQ (reference sequence). V was pared by 1 base and J by 5 bases, with 15 bases between. The CDR3 is 15 residues long. CDR3 nucleotides: TGTGCCAGCAGCTTAGTGTCTGCAGGGGCCCACGAGCAGTACTTC. It translates to CASSLVSAGAHEQYF.

This clone was counted between two and nine times. The chain's CDR3 is CASSLISNEQFF. CDR3 nucleotides: TGTGCCAGCAGCTTAATCTCCAATGAGCAGTTCTTC. The J gene is TRBJ2-1, the V gene TRBV11-2; no clear D. Germline V lookup: CDR1 SGHAT, CDR2 FQNNGV. Trimming removed 2 bases at V and 6 bases at J, with 5 bases between. This CDR3 is built from 12 residues.

The rearrangement uses TRBV5-1 and TRBJ2-4; 10 nucleotides agree with TRBD1. V dropped 7 bases and J dropped 7; count of bases not matched to a gene: 20. Germline V gene lookup returns CDR1 SGHRS and CDR2 YFSETQ. The CDR3 totals 18 residues. The CDR3 DNA is TGCGCCAGCTCACACGGATCGGTCGGGACAGGGGTCGTGAACATTCAGTACTTC. Protein sequence: CASSHGSVGTGVVNIQYF.

V and J are TRBV7-9 and TRBJ1-1, with 9 bases identical to TRBD1. V dropped 5 bases and J dropped 0; count of bases not matched to a gene: 1. The CDR3 sequence is 14 residues long. Germline assignment: CDR1 SEHNR and CDR2 FQNEAQ (reference sequence). CDR3 sequence (DNA): TGTGCCAGCAGCGGACAGGGGATGAACACTGAAGCTTTCTTT. The encoded protein is CASSGQGMNTEAFF.

The V and J genes are TRBV5-1 and TRBJ2-2, with D perhaps TRBD2 (5 bases). Trimming shortened V by 1 base and J by 0 bases, and 7 bases separated the two germline ends. Looked up from germline, CDR1 is SGHRS and CDR2 is YFSETQ. The length of the CDR3 is 15 residues. The CDR3 nucleotides read TGCGCCAGCAGCTTGCGAGCGGCGAACACCGGGGAGCTGTTTTTT. This gives the protein CASSLRAANTGELFF. The full variable domain, its missing parts supplied by reference TRBV5-1 and TRBJ2-2, is KAGVTQTPRYLIKTRGQQVTLSCSPISGHRSVSWYQQTPGQGLQFLFEYFSETQRNKGNFPGRFSGRQFSNSRSEMNVSTLELGDSALYLCASSLRAANTGELFFGEGSRLTVL.

The chain employs TRBV2 and TRBJ1-4; D unclear. The CDR3 runs 12 residues. CDR1 and CDR2 (germline): SNHLY, FYNNEI. Between the trimmed V and J ends, which lost 8 bases and 9 bases, there was a span of 13 bases. CDR3 in amino acids: CASGETIKKLFF. The CDR3 DNA reads TGTGCCAGCGGGGAGACAATCAAAAAACTGTTTTTT.

The chain recombines TRBV5-6 with TRBJ1-1; D is unclear. CDR3 size: 13 residues. V lost 1 base to trimming and J lost 0 bases, with 4 bases between them. CDR1 SGHDT and CDR2 YYEEEE come from the germline V gene. CDR3 bases: TGTGCCAGCAGCTTGTTCGTGAACACTGAAGCTTTCTTT. Protein sequence: CASSLFVNTEAFF.

V is TRBV5-5 and J is TRBJ2-7; TRBD1 agrees at 8 bases. Per the germline V gene, CDR1 is SGHKS and CDR2 is YYEKEE (reference sequence). Trimming took 2 bases from V and 5 from J; bases not matched to a gene: 9. The CDR3 contains 15 residues. The CDR3 protein is CASSFSGGAVNEQYF. The CDR3 DNA reads TGTGCCAGCAGCTTTTCAGGGGGCGCAGTGAACGAGCAGTACTTC.

This clone was detected only a few times. The chain combines TRBV18 with TRBJ1-4, with D tentatively TRBD1 (5 bases). Germline V gene sequence: CDR1 KGHSH, CDR2 LQKENI. Trimming cost V 2 bases and J 8 bases, with 12 bases left between them. This CDR3 is 14 amino acids long. The DNA of the CDR3 is TGTGCCAGCTCACCAGGGGCGACAGTAGAAAAACTGTTTTTT. Protein product: CASSPGATVEKLFF.

CDR3 residues: CASSSWTGGAREEQYF. DNA of the CDR3: TGTGCCAGCAGCTCCTGGACAGGGGGCGCAAGGGAAGAGCAGTACTTC. The chain links TRBV11-2 to TRBJ2-7; TRBD1 matches at 11 bases. CDR1 SGHAT and CDR2 FQNNGV come from the germline V gene. CDR3 length: 16 amino acids. After removal of 4 bases from V and 7 bases from J, the junction contained 12 bases not matched to a gene.

The V and J genes are TRBV11-2 and TRBJ2-1, with a weak D call TRBD1 (5 bases). V was trimmed by 1 base and J by 7 bases, leaving 11 bases between them. The CDR3 extends over 14 amino acids. Germline CDR1 and CDR2: SGHAT and FQNNGV. CDR3 nucleotides: TGTGCCAGCAGCTTAGTTTACTCAGGGAATGAGCAGTTCTTC. Protein sequence: CASSLVYSGNEQFF.